The present T cell receptor (beta chain) was sequenced within a study of PD-1 blockade in classical Hodgkin lymphoma. Notes on the study in general: There was a significant rise in CD4+ TCR diversity by C4D1, with no such rise for CD8+. Any patient who commenced nivolumab under 1 year after ASCT was excluded.

This clone was detected a few times. Its antigen remains unknown. Time point reported: cycle 4 day 1 (C4D1), after less than 7 weeks of nivolumab. In every patient, relapse followed autologous stem cell transplantation, while exposure to brentuximab vedotin differed. The protocol was immunoSEQ multiplex PCR, while the TCRdb copy is restricted to in-frame clones and leaves out a portion. The data hold about 85,000 clones, with 90% observed a single time. The receptor was isolated from a human donor with classical Hodgkin lymphoma. The sample consisted of peripheral blood mononuclear cells (PBMCs), taken before the fourth cycle of nivolumab.

DNA for the CDR3: TGCACCAGCAGCCAAGGCTATCAGCGGGGGACCTCCTACGAGCAGTACTTC. It translates to CTSSQGYQRGTSYEQYF. The chain has TRBV1 and TRBJ2-7; the table names TRBD2, a call not compared with the DNA. TRBV1 is described as a pseudogene. This CDR3 comprises 17 residues.